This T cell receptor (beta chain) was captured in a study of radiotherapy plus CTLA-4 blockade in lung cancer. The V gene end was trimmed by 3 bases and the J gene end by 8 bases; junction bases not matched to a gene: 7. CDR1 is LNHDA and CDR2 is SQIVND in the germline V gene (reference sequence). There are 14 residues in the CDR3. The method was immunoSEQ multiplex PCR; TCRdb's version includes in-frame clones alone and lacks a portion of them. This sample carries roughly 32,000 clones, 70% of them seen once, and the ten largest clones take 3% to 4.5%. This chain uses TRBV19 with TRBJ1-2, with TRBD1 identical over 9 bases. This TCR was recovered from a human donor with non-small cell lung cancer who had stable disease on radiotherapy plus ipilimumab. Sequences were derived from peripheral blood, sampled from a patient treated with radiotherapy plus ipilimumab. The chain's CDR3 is CASSISRDRVGYTF. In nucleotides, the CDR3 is TGTGCCAGTAGTATCTCCCGGGACAGGGTGGGCTACACCTTC.